This T cell receptor (beta chain) was captured in a study of T-cell memory formation after mild COVID-19. Trimming took off 4 bases at V and 6 bases at J, with 10 bases between the two ends. The CDR3 length is 12 residues. From germline, CDR1 is SGHDT and CDR2 YYEEEE. On this clonotype: What it recognizes is unknown.

Findings of the study overall: Memory from before infection featured some responding clones, which suggests cross-reactive memory joined. Whereas later expanders leaned CD4+, clones contracting day 15 to 85 showed a balanced CD4/CD8 makeup. The study found contracting CD4+ clones mainly in CM and EM and contracting CD8+ clones in EMRA.

TCRdb processed the 5' RACE reads anew with MiXCR; each CDR3 protein has one entry. The top ten hold about 3.8% of the sample, which has about 200,000 distinct CDR3 sequences, 9.5% to 10% seen once. The chain links TRBV5-6 to TRBJ1-1; D not resolved. The clonotype comes from a man aged 18 to 29 who had mild COVID-19 (a few samples of this study predate the infection). Cell type and time point are not known. The sequencing sample was made of PBMCs or a T cell subset sorted from them (not recorded which). DNA of the CDR3: TGTGCCAGCAGCGAGGGTTTCTCTGAAGCTTTCTTT. Translation gives CASSEGFSEAFF.